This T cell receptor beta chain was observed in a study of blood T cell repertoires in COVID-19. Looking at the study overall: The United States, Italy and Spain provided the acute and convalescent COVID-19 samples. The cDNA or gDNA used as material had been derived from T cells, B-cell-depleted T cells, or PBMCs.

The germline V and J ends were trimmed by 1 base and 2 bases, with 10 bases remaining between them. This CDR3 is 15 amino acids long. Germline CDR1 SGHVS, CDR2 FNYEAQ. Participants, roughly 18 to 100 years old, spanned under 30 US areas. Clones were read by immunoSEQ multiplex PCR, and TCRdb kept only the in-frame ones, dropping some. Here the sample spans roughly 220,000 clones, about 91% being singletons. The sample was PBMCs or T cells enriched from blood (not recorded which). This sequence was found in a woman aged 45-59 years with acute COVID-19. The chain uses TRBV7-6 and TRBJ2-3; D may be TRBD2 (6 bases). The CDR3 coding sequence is TGTGCCAGCAGCTTAGTGGAGGGGACCACAGATACGCAGTATTTT. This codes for CASSLVEGTTDTQYF.